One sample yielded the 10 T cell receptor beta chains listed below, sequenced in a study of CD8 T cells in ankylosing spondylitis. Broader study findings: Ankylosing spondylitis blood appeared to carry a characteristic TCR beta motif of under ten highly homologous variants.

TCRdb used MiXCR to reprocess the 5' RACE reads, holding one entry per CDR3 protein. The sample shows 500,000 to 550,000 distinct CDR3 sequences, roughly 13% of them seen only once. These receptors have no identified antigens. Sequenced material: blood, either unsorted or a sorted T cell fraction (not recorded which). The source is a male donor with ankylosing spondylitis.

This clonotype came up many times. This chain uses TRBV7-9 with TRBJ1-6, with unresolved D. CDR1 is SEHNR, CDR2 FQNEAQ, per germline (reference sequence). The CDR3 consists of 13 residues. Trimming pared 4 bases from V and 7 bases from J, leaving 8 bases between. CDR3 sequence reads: CASSSDGNSPLHF. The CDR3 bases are TGTGCCAGCAGCTCGGACGGGAATTCACCCCTCCACTTT.

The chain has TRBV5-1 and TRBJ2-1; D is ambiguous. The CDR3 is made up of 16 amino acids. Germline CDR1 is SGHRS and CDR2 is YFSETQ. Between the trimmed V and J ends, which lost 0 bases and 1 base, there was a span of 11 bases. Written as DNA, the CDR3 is TGCGCCAGCAGCTTGGGGTCGAGTTTATCCTACAATGAGCAGTTCTTC. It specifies CASSLGSSLSYNEQFF.

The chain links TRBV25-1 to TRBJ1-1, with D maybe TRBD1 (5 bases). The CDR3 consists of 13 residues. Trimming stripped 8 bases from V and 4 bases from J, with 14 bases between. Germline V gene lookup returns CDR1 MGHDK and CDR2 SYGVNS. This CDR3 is CASAEMGTTEAFF. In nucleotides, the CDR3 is TGTGCCAGCGCGGAGATGGGGACCACTGAAGCTTTCTTT.

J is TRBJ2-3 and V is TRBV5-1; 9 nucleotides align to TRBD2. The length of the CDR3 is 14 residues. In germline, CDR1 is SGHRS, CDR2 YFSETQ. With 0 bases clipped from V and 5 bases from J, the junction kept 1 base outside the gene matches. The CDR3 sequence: CASSLELAGDTQYF. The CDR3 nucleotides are TGCGCCAGCAGCTTGGAACTAGCGGGAGATACGCAGTATTTT.

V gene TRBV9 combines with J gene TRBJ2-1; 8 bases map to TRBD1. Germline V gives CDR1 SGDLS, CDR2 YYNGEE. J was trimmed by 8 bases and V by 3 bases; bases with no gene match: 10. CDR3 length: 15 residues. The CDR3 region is CASSGGQGSGYEQFF. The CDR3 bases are TGTGCCAGCAGCGGCGGACAGGGTTCGGGCTATGAGCAGTTCTTC.

CDR3 sequence: CASSQETGSSYEQYV. As DNA, the CDR3 is TGCGCCAGCAGCCAAGAAACGGGAAGTTCCTACGAGCAGTACGTC. The gene calls are TRBV4-1 and TRBJ2-7, with D perhaps matching TRBD2 (5 bases). Trimming shortened V by 0 bases and J by 1 base, and 10 bases separated the two germline ends. The germline CDR1 and CDR2 sequences are MGHRA and YSYEKL. This CDR3 is 15 amino acids long.

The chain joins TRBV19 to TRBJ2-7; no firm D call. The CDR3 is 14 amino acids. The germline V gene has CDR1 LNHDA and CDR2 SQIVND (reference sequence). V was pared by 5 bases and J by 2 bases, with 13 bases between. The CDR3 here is CASSPVPDTYEQYF. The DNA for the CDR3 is TGTGCCAGTAGTCCAGTCCCAGATACCTACGAGCAGTACTTC. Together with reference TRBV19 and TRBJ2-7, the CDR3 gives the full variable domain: DGGITQSPKYLFRKEGQNVTLSCEQNLNHDAMYWYRQDPGQGLRLIYYSQIVNDFQKGDIAEGYSVSREKKESFPLTVTSAQKNPTAFYLCASSPVPDTYEQYFGPGTRLTVT.

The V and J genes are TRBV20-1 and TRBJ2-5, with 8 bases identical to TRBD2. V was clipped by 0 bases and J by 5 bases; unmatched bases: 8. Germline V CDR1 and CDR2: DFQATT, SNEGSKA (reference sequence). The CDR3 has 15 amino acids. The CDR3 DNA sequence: TGCAGTGCTAGAGATGGAGCGGGAGTGGGGGAGACCCAGTACTTC. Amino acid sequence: CSARDGAGVGETQYF.

For the CDR3, the DNA is TGTGCCAGCAGTCGGACAGGGATCTACGAGCAGTACGTC. Residues: CASSRTGIYEQYV. The chain links TRBV6-2 or TRBV6-3 to TRBJ2-7, with 8 bases that match TRBD1. Trimming cost V 5 bases and J 3 bases; bases outside gene matches: 3. Germline-derived CDR1 and CDR2 are MNHEY and SVGEGT. The CDR3 extends over 13 amino acids.

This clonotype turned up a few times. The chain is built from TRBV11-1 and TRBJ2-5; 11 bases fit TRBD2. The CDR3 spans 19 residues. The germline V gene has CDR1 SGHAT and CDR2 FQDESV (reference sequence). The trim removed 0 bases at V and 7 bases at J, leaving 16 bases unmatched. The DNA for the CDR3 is TGTGCCAGCAGCTTAGCCTCCGGGACTAGCGGCCACCAAAGAGTGACCCAGTACTTC. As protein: CASSLASGTSGHQRVTQYF.